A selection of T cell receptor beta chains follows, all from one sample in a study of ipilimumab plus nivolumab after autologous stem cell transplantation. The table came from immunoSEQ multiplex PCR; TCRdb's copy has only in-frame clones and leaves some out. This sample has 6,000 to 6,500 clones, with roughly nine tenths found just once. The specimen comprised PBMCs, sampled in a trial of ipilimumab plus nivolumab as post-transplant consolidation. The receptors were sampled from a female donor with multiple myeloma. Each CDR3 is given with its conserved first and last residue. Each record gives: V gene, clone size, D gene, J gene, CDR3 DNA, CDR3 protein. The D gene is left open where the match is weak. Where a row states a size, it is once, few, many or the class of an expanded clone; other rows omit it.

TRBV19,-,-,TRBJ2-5,TGTGCCAGTAGTGACCGGGGGGCCGCCCGAGGTGTAGAGACCCAGTACTTC,CASSDRGAARGVETQYF
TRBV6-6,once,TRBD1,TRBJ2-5,TGTGCCAGCAGACGGACAGGCACGCTCCAAGAGACCCAGTACTTC,CASRRTGTLQETQYF
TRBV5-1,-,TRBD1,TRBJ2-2,TGCGCCAGCAGCTATGCAGGGGGCGCGGGAACCGGGGAGCTGTTTTTT,CASSYAGGAGTGELFF
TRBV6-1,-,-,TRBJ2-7,TGTGCCAGCAGTGGTGTCAGTCCCTACGAGCAGTACTTC,CASSGVSPYEQYF
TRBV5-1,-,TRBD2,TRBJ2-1,TGCGCCAGCAGCTTGGCCAGCGGGATGACGAATGAGCAGTTCTTC,CASSLASGMTNEQFF
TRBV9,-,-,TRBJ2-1,TGTGCCAGCAGCTCGGGGAGCTCCTACAATGAGCAGTTCTTC,CASSSGSSYNEQFF
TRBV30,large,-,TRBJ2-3,TGTGCCTGGACGGGGACCTCTAGCACAGATACGCAGTATTTT,CAWTGTSSTDTQYF
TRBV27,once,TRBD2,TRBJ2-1,TGTGCCAGCAGTTTAGTCGGCGGGAGTGCCTATGAGCAGTTCTTC,CASSLVGGSAYEQFF
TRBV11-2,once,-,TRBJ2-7,TGTGCCAGCAGCTTAGGTGGCAGCTCCTCCTACGAGCAGTACTTC,CASSLGGSSSYEQYF
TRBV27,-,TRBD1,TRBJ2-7,TGTGCCAGCAGCCTCAGGACAGGGGCCTACGAGCAGTACTTC,CASSLRTGAYEQYF
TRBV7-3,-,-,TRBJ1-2,TGTGCCAGCAGCGGTAGCACAGGTAGCGATGGCTACACCTTC,CASSGSTGSDGYTF
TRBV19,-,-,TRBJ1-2,TGTGCCAGTAGTCGTCGGGACACGGGCGACTATGGCTACACCTTC,CASSRRDTGDYGYTF
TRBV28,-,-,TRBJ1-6,TGTGCCAGCAGTACCGAGACGGGGGCCCTCCACTTT,CASSTETGALHF
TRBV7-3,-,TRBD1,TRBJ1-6,TGTGCCAGCAGCTCGAGGGACAGGGGCGATTATAATTCACCCCTCCACTTT,CASSSRDRGDYNSPLHF
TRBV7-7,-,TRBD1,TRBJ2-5,TGTGCCAGCAGCTTAGGTTCAGGGGGTGGAACGGAGACCCAGTACTTC,CASSLGSGGGTETQYF
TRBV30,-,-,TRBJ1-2,TGTGCCTGGAAGGGGCCCACTAACTATGGCTACACCTTC,CAWKGPTNYGYTF
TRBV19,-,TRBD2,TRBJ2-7,TGTGCCAGTAGCAGAGGGACTAGCGGCTCCTACGAGCAGTACTTC,CASSRGTSGSYEQYF
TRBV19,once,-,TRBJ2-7,TGTGCCAGTAGCCGGGGACCGGGAGCGTCCTACGAGCAGTACTTC,CASSRGPGASYEQYF
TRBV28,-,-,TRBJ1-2,TGTGCCAGCAGTTGGGACGCCCTCTATGGCTACACCTTC,CASSWDALYGYTF
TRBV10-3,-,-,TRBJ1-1,TGTGCCATCAGTGAGCAGGGAGTAGGGAACACTGAAGCTTTCTTT,CAISEQGVGNTEAFF
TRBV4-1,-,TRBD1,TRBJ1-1,TGCGCCAGCAGCCCCCGACAGGGATCCACTGAAGCTTTCTTT,CASSPRQGSTEAFF
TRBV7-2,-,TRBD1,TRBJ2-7,TGTGCCAGCAGCTTGCAAACAGGGGACTACGAGCAGTACTTC,CASSLQTGDYEQYF
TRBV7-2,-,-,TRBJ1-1,TGTGCCAGCAGCCCTCTCCGGCAGGGCACTGAAGCTTTCTTT,CASSPLRQGTEAFF
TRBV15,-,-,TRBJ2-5,TGTGCCACCGGACGGAGGACGGGAGAAGAGACCCAGTACTTC,CATGRRTGEETQYF
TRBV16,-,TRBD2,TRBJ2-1,TGTGCCAGCAGCCAATTAGCGGGAGATTCCAATGAGCAGTTCTTC,CASSQLAGDSNEQFF
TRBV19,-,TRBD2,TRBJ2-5,TGTGCCAGTAGTTCACATAGCGGGCCACAAGAGACCCAGTACTTC,CASSSHSGPQETQYF
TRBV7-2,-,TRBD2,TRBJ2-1,TGTGCCAGCAGCATGACCGGGACTACCCCCTACAATGAGCAGTTCTTC,CASSMTGTTPYNEQFF